This entry lists 30 T cell receptor beta chains sequenced from one sample in a study of T cells in women clearing cervical HPV infection. Sequenced by immunoSEQ multiplex PCR; TCRdb stores in-frame clones only, minus some. This listing includes about 40,000 clones. Sequencing was done on a sample of blood buffy coat. Receptor source: a woman between 18 and 70 years old with a cervical HPV16 infection that either progressed to CIN3+ or cleared (not recorded which).

About this clone itself: The read terminates 3 residues ahead of where the CDR3 ends, so the germline J gene completes it. The rearrangement joins TRBV7-9 to TRBJ1-2, with D perhaps matching TRBD1 (6 bases). This CDR3 is built from 15 residues. Germline lookup yields CDR1 SEHNR and CDR2 FQNEAQ (reference sequence). V was shortened by 3 bases and J by 5 bases, with 16 bases between the two germline ends. CDR3 bases read: TGTGCCAGCAGCTTGAGCGGACAGAGAGTATATGGC. It encodes CASSLSGQRVYG. The full CDR3 protein is CASSLSGQRVYGYTF. Drawing the rest from reference TRBV7-9 and TRBJ1-2, the complete variable domain is DTGVSQNPRHKITKRGQNVTFRCDPISEHNRLYWYRQTLGQGPEFLTYFQNEAQLEKSRLLSDRFSAERPKGSFSTLEIQRTEQGDSAMYLCASSLSGQRVYGYTFGSGTRLTVV.

As concerns this clone: The read ends 3 residues shy of where the CDR3 ends; the end is completed using the germline J gene. The chain couples TRBV12-3 or TRBV12-4 to TRBJ2-5; D call uncertain. V shed 1 base and J shed 5 bases, with 14 bases lying between them. The CDR3 is 15 amino acids. The CDR3 loop is CASSLEGLHRETQYF. Partial CDR3 DNA: TGTGCCAGCAGTTTAGAAGGGCTCCACCGGGAGACC.

With regard to this clone: The read halts 3 residues ahead of the CDR3 end, with the missing end drawn from the germline J gene. The chain has TRBV19 and TRBJ1-2; maybe TRBD1 (5 bases). V gave up 7 bases and J gave up 4 bases, with 19 bases separating them. CDR1 and CDR2 (germline): LNHDA, SQIVND (reference sequence). This CDR3 is built from 15 residues. CDR3 protein: CASIQTSGGSYGYTF. The part of the CDR3 DNA that was read is TGTGCCAGTATTCAAACCTCCGGGGGGAGCTATGGC.

As concerns this clone: The read gets to within 3 residues of the CDR3 end, and the germline J gene fills in the rest. V and J are TRBV7-9 and TRBJ1-5; D may be TRBD1 (6 bases). The CDR3 is 14 amino acids. Trimming shortened V by 7 bases and J by 6 bases, and 16 bases separated the two germline ends. Germline V gene sequence: CDR1 SEHNR, CDR2 FQNEAQ (reference sequence). CDR3 bases read: TGTGCCAGCATCCTCGGACAGTGGACTCAGCCC. This sequence encodes CASILGQWTQP. The CDR3, in full, reads CASILGQWTQPQHF.

A word on this clone: The read finishes 3 residues shy of the CDR3 end, and the germline J gene is used to complete it. The chain uses TRBV29-1 and TRBJ1-1; the D gene is possibly TRBD1 (6 bases). The CDR3 extends over 14 amino acids. The V end lost 4 bases, the J end lost 4 bases, and 16 bases lay between the germline ends. Germline V CDR1 and CDR2: SQVTM, ANQGSEA. The CDR3 spells CSVAFAGAATEAFF. CDR3 DNA, as far as it was read: TGCAGCGTTGCCTTTGCAGGGGCAGCCACTGAA.

Notes on this clone: The read halts 3 residues ahead of the CDR3 end, with the missing end drawn from the germline J gene. The chain uses TRBV13 and TRBJ1-1, with D tentatively TRBD1 (6 bases). Germline CDR1 is PRHDT and CDR2 is FYEKMQ (reference sequence). Trimming removed 5 bases at V and 3 bases at J, with 13 bases between. CDR3 length equals 14 residues. The DNA read from the CDR3 is TGTGCCAGCAGCAGTCAGGGGCTGGACACTGAA. Its protein product is CASSSQGLDTE. The full CDR3 reads CASSSQGLDTEAFF.

A word on this clone: Read sequence stops 3 residues before the CDR3 end, and the germline J gene provides the missing end. J is TRBJ1-2 and V is TRBV12-5; D perhaps matches TRBD1 (5 bases). CDR3 size: 15 residues. The germline V gene has CDR1 LGHNT and CDR2 FRNRAP. V gave up 1 base and J gave up 5 bases, with 14 bases separating them. The DNA read from the CDR3 is TGTGCTAGTGGTTTGGGGGCAGGGACTGAATATGGC. Translated, it gives CASGLGAGTEYG. In full, the CDR3 is CASGLGAGTEYGYTF.

Remarks on this clone: The read terminates 3 residues ahead of where the CDR3 ends, so the germline J gene completes it. The V and J genes are TRBV11-3 and TRBJ2-2, with 10 bases lining up with TRBD1. The germline V gene encodes CDR1 SGHNT and CDR2 YENEEA. The CDR3 contains 15 residues. J gave up 3 bases and V 5 bases, and 3 bases lay outside the gene matches. CDR3 DNA (partial): TGTGCCAGCAGCCAGGACAGGGGGGACACCGGGGAG. Its protein product is CASSQDRGDTGE. The complete CDR3 reads CASSQDRGDTGELFF.

About this clone itself: The CDR3 end is not reached by the read, which stops 3 residues before it; the germline J gene fills it in. The chain recombines TRBV7-2 with TRBJ1-2, with 8 bases aligning to TRBD1. Germline CDR1 is SGHTA and CDR2 is FQGNSA. The CDR3 extends over 14 amino acids. CDR3 DNA (partial): TGTGCCAGCAGCTTAATGGGGGACAGGCACGGC. Its translation: CASSLMGDRHG. The complete CDR3 sequence is CASSLMGDRHGYTF.

The sequenced part of the CDR3 DNA is TGTGCCAGCAGTGAGGGTGGGACTAGAGGGTACGAC. This translates into CASSEGGTRGYD. The full CDR3 protein is CASSEGGTRGYDYTF. The J gene is TRBJ1-2, the V gene TRBV7-2; tentatively, D is TRBD1 (5 bases). Read sequence stops 3 residues before the CDR3 end, and the germline J gene provides the missing end. This CDR3 has 15 amino acids. CDR1 SGHTA and CDR2 FQGNSA come from the germline V gene.

As concerns this clone: The CDR3 end lies 3 residues beyond the end of the read and is filled in from the germline J gene. This chain uses TRBV19 with TRBJ2-4; D might be TRBD1 (6 bases). The CDR3 length is 13 residues. Looked up from germline, CDR1 is LNHDA and CDR2 is SQIVND (reference sequence). The CDR3 protein is CASSAGQPYGQYF. CDR3 DNA (partial): TGTGCCAGTAGTGCCGGACAGCCCTATGGT.

Comment on this clone: The sequence runs out 3 residues before the end of the CDR3; the remainder is reconstructed from the germline J gene. This chain connects TRBV5-1 to TRBJ1-4; D not resolved. CDR3 length equals 14 residues. The germline V and J ends were trimmed by 5 bases and 2 bases, with 10 bases remaining between them. Per germline, CDR1 SGHRS and CDR2 YFSETQ. The CDR3 bases that were read are TGCGCCAGCAGTCTTTACGGGACTAATGAAAAA. This translates into CASSLYGTNEK. The full CDR3 protein is CASSLYGTNEKLFF. The full variable domain, with the rest looked up from reference TRBV5-1 and TRBJ1-4, is KAGVTQTPRYLIKTRGQQVTLSCSPISGHRSVSWYQQTPGQGLQFLFEYFSETQRNKGNFPGRFSGRQFSNSRSEMNVSTLELGDSALYLCASSLYGTNEKLFFGSGTQLSVL.

A note on this clone: With the read ending 3 residues before the CDR3 end, the germline J gene is used to fill in that end. This rearrangement joins TRBV11-2 to TRBJ2-2; D possibly corresponds to TRBD1 (6 bases). V was clipped by 2 bases and J by 7 bases, with 11 bases between them. Germline CDR1 SGHAT, CDR2 FQNNGV. There are 14 residues in the CDR3. The CDR3 reads CASSLQRTDGELFF. The CDR3 bases that were read are TGTGCCAGCAGCTTACAGCGGACAGACGGGGAG.

Concerning this clone itself: The CDR3 extends 3 residues past the end of the read, so its final part is completed from the germline J gene. The chain recombines TRBV27 with TRBJ2-7; 9 bases are a match to TRBD2. The CDR3 has 16 amino acids. V trimming: 3 bases; J trimming: 5 bases; junction bases outside the gene matches: 11. CDR1 and CDR2 (germline): MNHEY, SMNVEV (reference sequence). The CDR3 bases that were read are TGTGCCAGCAGTTTGGGATTAGCGGGAGTGGTAGACGAG. Translating it yields CASSLGLAGVVDE. The full CDR3 reads CASSLGLAGVVDEQYF.

The CDR3 loop reads CASRGAGLLNEQFF. The sequenced CDR3 bases are TGTGCCAGCAGAGGGGCGGGACTGTTGAATGAG. The chain is built from TRBV27 and TRBJ2-1; a weak D match, TRBD2 (6 bases). The CDR3 end falls 3 residues outside the read, so it is completed with the germline J gene. V was trimmed by 6 bases and J by 7 bases, leaving 16 bases between them. CDR1 MNHEY and CDR2 SMNVEV come from the germline V gene (reference sequence). This CDR3 spans 14 amino acids.

A remark on this clone: The read falls 3 residues short of the CDR3 end, and the missing part is taken from the germline J gene. This chain joins TRBV9 and TRBJ2-7; 9 nucleotides match TRBD1. This CDR3 spans 16 amino acids. Per germline, CDR1 SGDLS and CDR2 YYNGEE. The junction had 8 bases not matched to a gene; V was cut back by 0 bases and J by 4 bases. The CDR3 reads CASSVGLTGGGYEQYF. The CDR3 bases that were read are TGTGCCAGCAGCGTAGGGTTAACAGGGGGCGGGTACGAG.

In the case of this clone: The read falls 3 residues short of the CDR3 end, and the missing part is taken from the germline J gene. This chain joins TRBV20-1 and TRBJ2-7; tentatively, D is TRBD2 (6 bases). Trimming shortened V by 0 bases and J by 1 base, and 13 bases separated the two germline ends. The CDR3 runs to 15 residues. CDR1 is DFQATT, CDR2 SNEGSKA, per germline (reference sequence). The CDR3 loop is CSARDGRGRSYEQYF. The part of the CDR3 DNA that was read is TGCAGTGCTAGAGATGGTCGGGGGAGGTCCTACGAG.

On this clone: The CDR3 is cut off 3 residues early in the read; its end comes from the germline J gene. The chain employs TRBV27 and TRBJ2-7, with 12 bases that match TRBD2. After removal of 2 bases from V and 6 bases from J, the junction contained 5 bases not matched to a gene. Germline V gives CDR1 MNHEY, CDR2 SMNVEV (reference sequence). The CDR3 spans 15 residues. CDR3 residues: CASSLRLAGAPEQYF. The DNA read from the CDR3 is TGTGCCAGCAGTTTAAGACTAGCGGGAGCCCCCGAG.

For this clone: The read finishes 3 residues shy of the CDR3 end, and the germline J gene is used to complete it. The chain combines TRBV7-2 with TRBJ2-3, with 7 bases aligning to TRBD1. Germline V gene sequence: CDR1 SGHTA, CDR2 FQGNSA. This CDR3 region has 13 residues. CDR3 DNA (partial): TGTGCCAGCAGCCAACAGGGGTATCAGCCG. Amino acids: CASSQQGYQP. The whole CDR3 reads CASSQQGYQPQYF.

In the case of this clone: The read terminates 3 residues before the CDR3 end, so the remaining end is supplied by the germline J gene. The genes are TRBV19 and TRBJ2-5; TRBD2 aligns across 10 bases. Germline CDR1 LNHDA, CDR2 SQIVND (reference sequence). Unmatched junction bases numbered 20, after V lost 5 bases and J lost 2 bases. The CDR3 runs 20 residues. CDR3 bases read: TGTGCCAGTAGTCTGGGACGAGGCTGGCTAGCGGGAGAGCAGCAAGAGACC. Amino acids: CASSLGRGWLAGEQQET. The CDR3 as a whole reads CASSLGRGWLAGEQQETQYF.

As regards this clone: The CDR3 extends 3 residues past the end of the read, so its final part is completed from the germline J gene. The rearrangement links TRBV15 to TRBJ1-1; D is perhaps TRBD1 (5 bases). Per the germline V gene, CDR1 is LNHNV and CDR2 is YYDKDF (reference sequence). CDR3 length equals 13 residues. With 0 bases removed from V and 6 bases from J, the gap between germline ends came to 8 bases. Here the CDR3 reads CATSRDRDPEAFF. CDR3 bases read: TGTGCCACCAGCAGAGACAGGGATCCTGAA.

In the case of this clone: The read halts 3 residues ahead of the CDR3 end, with the missing end drawn from the germline J gene. The J gene is TRBJ2-5, the V gene TRBV9, with 9 bases lining up with TRBD1. Looked up from germline, CDR1 is SGDLS and CDR2 is YYNGEE. Unmatched junction bases numbered 9, after V lost 4 bases and J lost 2 bases. The CDR3 contains 16 residues. CDR3 protein: CASSPRDRELQETQYF. The CDR3 DNA, read in part, is TGTGCCAGCAGCCCTAGGGACAGGGAGCTACAAGAGACC.

A word on this clone: The observed sequence ends 3 residues before the CDR3 terminus, with the missing tail filled in from the germline J gene. This chain joins TRBV6-2 or TRBV6-3 and TRBJ2-7; 10 bases match TRBD1. The V segment lost 3 bases and the J segment 0 bases; nucleotides outside the gene matches: 2. The CDR3 runs to 15 residues. The germline V gene has CDR1 MNHEY and CDR2 SVGEGT. The CDR3 here is CASSYRQGASYEQYF. CDR3 DNA, as far as it was read: TGTGCCAGCAGTTATCGACAGGGGGCCTCCTACGAG.

On this clone itself: Sequencing ends 3 residues short of the CDR3 end; the germline J gene provides the rest. The rearrangement uses TRBV11-3 and TRBJ1-4, with D unclear. Germline CDR1 and CDR2: SGHNT and YENEEA. This CDR3 is built from 15 residues. The CDR3 bases that were read are TGTGCCAGCAGCTTAGATAGGGTACGTAACTCACCA. Residues: CASSLDRVRNSP. Given in full, the CDR3 is CASSLDRVRNSPLFF.

Of note for this clone: Germline and junction disagree at one end, which may indicate a read error. The DNA ends 3 residues before the CDR3 does, and the rest of the CDR3 is filled in from the germline J gene. J is TRBJ2-7 and V is TRBV19; 7 nucleotides align to TRBD2. Germline CDR1 LNHDA, CDR2 SQIVND (reference sequence). The length of the CDR3 is 15 residues. The CDR3: CASSIGSGTSNEQYF. CDR3 DNA (partial): TGTGCCAGTAGTATAGGGAGCGGGACCTCCAACGAG.

A word on this clone: The read ends 3 residues before the CDR3 terminus; that terminus is restored from the germline J gene. The chain links TRBV2 to TRBJ1-5, with D perhaps TRBD1 (5 bases). CDR3 length equals 15 residues. The V end was cut by 6 bases, the J end by 0 bases, with 12 bases between. The germline gives CDR1 SNHLY, CDR2 FYNNEI. The sequenced CDR3 bases are TGTGCCAGCAGCGCAGGGTCAATTAGCAATCAGCCC. Amino acids: CASSAGSISNQP. The full CDR3 reads CASSAGSISNQPQHF.

To note about this clone: The CDR3 end lies 3 residues beyond the end of the read and is filled in from the germline J gene. The chain joins TRBV20-1 to TRBJ1-6, with TRBD1 matching over 8 bases. CDR1 is DFQATT, CDR2 SNEGSKA, per germline (reference sequence). This CDR3 is 15 amino acids long. V was clipped by 5 bases and J by 7 bases; unmatched bases: 10. This chain's CDR3 is CSAPDRGGWNSPLHF. CDR3 DNA (partial): TGCAGTGCTCCAGACAGGGGAGGTTGGAATTCACCC.

CDR3 sequence reads: CASSLGQGGANVLFF. CDR3 bases read: TGTGCCAGTAGCCTCGGACAGGGGGGGGCCAACGTG. The J gene is TRBJ2-2, the V gene TRBV19; TRBD1 agrees at 10 bases. The read stops 3 residues short of the end of the CDR3; the missing end is completed from the germline J gene. Germline V gives CDR1 LNHDA, CDR2 SQIVND (reference sequence). This CDR3 is 15 amino acids long.

Concerning this clone: The read gets to within 3 residues of the CDR3 end, and the germline J gene fills in the rest. The chain uses TRBV2 and TRBJ2-5; TRBD2 is a possible D gene (6 bases). Trimming pared 6 bases from V and 2 bases from J, leaving 22 bases between. The V gene's germline CDR1 is SNHLY and CDR2 FYNNEI. This CDR3 has 17 residues. CDR3 DNA (partial): TGTGCCAGCAGCTGGGACTCCCACGGGATGGCACAAGAGACC. This gives the protein CASSWDSHGMAQET. From start to end, the CDR3 is CASSWDSHGMAQETQYF.

Details on this clone: Coverage ceases 3 residues before the CDR3 finishes, and the germline J gene fills in the end. The rearrangement joins TRBV7-2 to TRBJ2-3; a weak D match, TRBD2 (6 bases). CDR1 and CDR2 (germline): SGHTA, FQGNSA. CDR3 length: 14 residues. Trimming took 1 base from V and 1 from J, leaving 6 bases between them. This chain's CDR3 is CASSLVAGTDTQYF. The covered CDR3 bases are TGTGCCAGCAGCTTAGTAGCGGGCACAGATACG.